A single sample is the source of the 32 T cell receptor beta chains below, sequenced in a study of CD8+CD57+ T cells in acquired aplastic anemia. Template material for TCR beta VDJ and CDR3 profiling consisted of genomic DNA. TCRdb re-called the reads with MiXCR, one entry per CDR3 protein. The table includes under 200,000 distinct CDR3 sequences, 35% to 55% detected once. Sequencing used sorted CD4+, CD8+, or CD8+CD57+ T cells (not recorded which) from PBMCs. All receptors come from a human donor in good health.

This chain connects TRBV10-3 to TRBJ2-5; D is perhaps TRBD2 (5 bases). CDR3 length equals 13 residues. CDR1 and CDR2 from the germline V gene are ENHRY and SYGVKD. V lost 0 bases, J lost 3 bases, and 5 bases lay in between. CDR3 residues: CAISESREETQYF. CDR3 DNA: TGTGCCATCAGTGAGTCGAGGGAAGAGACCCAGTACTTC.

With respect to this clonotype: Just one base apart from a much larger clone, this may be a read error. The chain uses TRBV10-3 and TRBJ1-5; no firm D call. The CDR3 contains 14 residues. Deletions cut 5 bases from V and 0 bases from J, with 8 bases between. CDR1 is ENHRY, CDR2 SYGVKD, per germline. CDR3 nucleotide sequence: TGTGCCATCAGTCACACACTTAGCAATCAGCCCCAGCATTTT. Protein: CAISHTLSNQPQHF.

The J gene is TRBJ1-5, the V gene TRBV2; D is perhaps TRBD1 (6 bases). V lost 11 bases to trimming and J lost 3 bases, with 17 bases between them. This CDR3 contains 14 residues. Germline lookup yields CDR1 SNHLY and CDR2 FYNNEI. The CDR3 is CAPRQAGINQPQHF. The DNA of the CDR3 is TGTGCCCCAAGACAGGCGGGCATCAATCAGCCCCAGCATTTT.

This rearrangement joins TRBV7-3 to TRBJ2-3, with 7 bases lining up with TRBD2. CDR1 is SGHTA, CDR2 FQGTGA, per germline. The CDR3 consists of 15 residues. Trimming took 2 bases from V and 7 from J; bases not matched to a gene: 9. CDR3 DNA sequence: TGTGCCAGCAGCTTAGTAGCGGGTCGGGGATATACGCAGTATTTT. Its protein product is CASSLVAGRGYTQYF.

This clonotype occurred a few times. The rearrangement links TRBV15 to TRBJ2-1; 11 positions match TRBD2. The J segment lost 6 bases and the V segment lost 1 base, leaving 2 bases of the junction unmatched. CDR1 and CDR2 (germline): LNHNV, YYDKDF (reference sequence). This CDR3 region has 15 residues. CDR3 in amino acids: CATSRVSGGGNEQFF. The DNA of the CDR3 is TGTGCCACCAGCAGAGTTAGCGGGGGGGGCAATGAGCAGTTCTTC.

Only one count was recorded for this clonotype. V gene TRBV5-6 combines with J gene TRBJ2-5, with 7 bases aligning to TRBD1. V was clipped by 2 bases and J by 5 bases; unmatched bases: 3. Germline assignment: CDR1 SGHDT and CDR2 YYEEEE. There are 13 residues in the CDR3. The CDR3 reads CASSFRQGETQYF. The CDR3 coding sequence is TGTGCCAGCAGCTTTAGACAGGGTGAGACCCAGTACTTC.

This chain joins TRBV10-3 and TRBJ2-6; D is ambiguous. The CDR3 consists of 15 residues. Between the trimmed V and J ends, which lost 2 bases and 0 bases, there was a span of 5 bases. The V gene's germline CDR1 is ENHRY and CDR2 SYGVKD. CDR3 loop: CAISETASGANVLTF. CDR3 in DNA: TGTGCCATCAGTGAGACAGCCTCTGGGGCCAACGTCCTGACTTTC.

The chain is built from TRBV12-3 or TRBV12-4 and TRBJ2-5, with 9 bases that match TRBD2. CDR3 size: 15 residues. V was pared by 6 bases and J by 5 bases, with 10 bases of the junction left unmatched. The CDR3 loop is CASRLAGGPRETQYF. The CDR3 DNA sequence: TGTGCCAGCAGGCTGGCGGGGGGGCCCCGGGAGACCCAGTACTTC.

This clonotype was counted at least ten times. This chain joins TRBV7-8 and TRBJ1-1; D gene unclear. The CDR3 runs to 16 residues. Germline lookup yields CDR1 SGHVS and CDR2 FQNEAQ. V was trimmed by 5 bases and J by 0 bases, leaving 16 bases between them. The CDR3 reads CASSLPRLSMNTEAFF. The CDR3 DNA reads TGTGCCAGCAGCCTACCCCGGTTGAGTATGAACACTGAAGCTTTCTTT.

The DNA for the CDR3 is TGTGCCAGCAGTGATTACGATTCACCCCTCCACTTT. This gives the protein CASSDYDSPLHF. The rearrangement links TRBV2 to TRBJ1-6; D unclear. This CDR3 region has 12 residues. Trimming left V 3 bases short and J 8 bases short, with 5 bases between. Germline CDR1 reads SNHLY; CDR2 reads FYNNEI.

This sequence joins TRBV2 and TRBJ2-7, with D possibly being TRBD2 (6 bases). The ends were cut back, 3 bases at V and 6 bases at J, with 15 bases in the middle. CDR1 and CDR2 from the germline V gene are SNHLY and FYNNEI. The CDR3 is 14 residues long. This chain's CDR3 is CASSEGRDSGEQYF. The CDR3 nucleotides are TGTGCCAGCAGTGAGGGCAGGGATAGCGGCGAGCAGTACTTC. The full variable domain, in which reference TRBV2 and TRBJ2-7 provide the parts outside the CDR3, is EPEVTQTPSHQVTQMGQEVILRCVPISNHLYFYWYRQILGQKVEFLVSFYNNEISEKSEIFDDQFSVERPDGSNFTLKIRSTKLEDSAMYFCASSEGRDSGEQYFGPGTRLTVT.

The chain carries TRBV10-3 and TRBJ2-7; TRBD1 aligns across 7 bases. The junction had 11 bases not matched to a gene; V was cut back by 5 bases and J by 7 bases. Germline-derived CDR1 and CDR2 are ENHRY and SYGVKD. The CDR3 sequence is 14 residues long. CDR3 in amino acids: CAISRTGNQYEQYF. The CDR3 nucleotides are TGTGCCATCAGTAGGACAGGAAACCAATATGAGCAGTACTTC.

This clonotype has a single count. A much larger clone differs from this one at a single base, so this may be a read error. Because it lacks the conserved phenylalanine or tryptophan at the end, this CDR3 is likely a read error. The rearrangement joins TRBV12-3 or TRBV12-4 to TRBJ1-3, with D tentatively TRBD1 (6 bases). The CDR3 runs to 15 residues. V dropped 3 bases and J dropped 3 bases, with 12 bases sitting between them. The DNA for the CDR3 is TGTGCCAGCAGTTTGGGGGGGGCAAATGGAAACACCATATATTCT. Protein: CASSLGGANGNTIYS.

This clonotype came up many times. This rearrangement joins TRBV7-8 to TRBJ2-1; D not certain. The V end was cut by 0 bases, the J end by 0 bases, with 15 bases between. Germline-derived CDR1 and CDR2 are SGHVS and FQNEAQ. The CDR3 covers 18 residues. The CDR3 protein is CASSLAPNRAASYNEQFF. The CDR3 nucleotides are TGTGCCAGCAGCTTAGCCCCAAATCGGGCAGCCTCCTACAATGAGCAGTTCTTC.

This clonotype was seen many times. V usage is TRBV9 and J usage is TRBJ1-4; D gene unclear. Germline V gives CDR1 SGDLS, CDR2 YYNGEE. The V gene lost 3 bases and the J gene lost 3 bases, with 6 bases spanning the gap. The CDR3 is made up of 13 amino acids. The CDR3 nucleotides read TGTGCCAGCAGCGATGCCCCTAATGAAAAACTGTTTTTT. Translated, it gives CASSDAPNEKLFF. Full variable domain (outside the CDR3, taken from reference TRBV9 and TRBJ1-4): DSGVTQTPKHLITATGQRVTLRCSPRSGDLSVYWYQQSLDQGLQFLIQYYNGEERAKGNILERFSAQQFPDLHSELNLSSLELGDSALYFCASSDAPNEKLFFGSGTQLSVL.

This clonotype was recorded only once. A much larger clone differs by one base, so this may be a read error. V and J are TRBV12-5 and TRBJ2-3, with no clear D. CDR3 length: 11 residues. In germline, CDR1 is LGHNT, CDR2 FRNRAP. The CDR3 loop reads CASGLGYAQYF. CDR3 DNA sequence: TGTGCTAGTGGGTTGGGTTATGCGCAGTATTTT.

In its sample, this clonotype was seen many times. The chain employs TRBV24-1 and TRBJ1-2; D not resolved. Between the trimmed V and J ends, which lost 4 bases and 8 bases, there was a span of 13 bases. In germline, CDR1 is KGHDR, CDR2 SFDVKD. This CDR3 comprises 13 residues. The CDR3 region is CATSDPGSGGYTF. The CDR3 DNA reads TGTGCCACCAGTGACCCGGGTTCTGGAGGCTACACCTTC.

This clonotype was recorded at least ten times. CDR3 sequence (DNA): TGCAGTGCTAGAGCGGGCACGGGGGGCGCTGAAGCTTTCTTT. It yields the protein CSARAGTGGAEAFF. This sequence joins TRBV20-1 and TRBJ1-1; D might be TRBD1 (6 bases). Germline V gene sequence: CDR1 DFQATT, CDR2 SNEGSKA (reference sequence). The CDR3 has 14 amino acids. Trimming shortened V by 1 base and J by 6 bases, and 15 bases separated the two germline ends.

This rearrangement joins TRBV9 to TRBJ2-3; D unresolved. This CDR3 is built from 14 residues. Germline V gene data show CDR1 as SGDLS and CDR2 as YYNGEE. V lost 0 bases and J lost 6, with 11 bases in between. The CDR3 DNA reads TGTGCCAGCAGCGTAGACCCCAAAGGGGATACGCAGTATTTT. Its protein product is CASSVDPKGDTQYF.

This clonotype was seen ten or more times. The rearrangement links TRBV5-1 to TRBJ2-5; TRBD2 is a possible D gene (6 bases). CDR1 SGHRS and CDR2 YFSETQ come from the germline V gene. V gave up 4 bases and J gave up 4 bases, with 17 bases separating them. The CDR3 is made up of 15 amino acids. The CDR3 here is CASSPGQLGGETQYF. DNA for the CDR3: TGCGCCAGCAGCCCAGGACAACTCGGGGGAGAGACCCAGTACTTC.

The rearrangement uses TRBV29-1 and TRBJ2-7; 7 nucleotides align to TRBD2. CDR3 length equals 13 residues. The V gene end was trimmed by 7 bases and the J gene end by 4 bases; junction bases not matched to a gene: 10. Germline CDR1 reads SQVTM; CDR2 reads ANQGSEA. The CDR3 DNA reads as TGCAGCGGTACCTTGGGGGGGATGTACGAGCAGTACTTC. This gives the protein CSGTLGGMYEQYF.

This clonotype was picked up many times. The rearrangement uses TRBV12-3 or TRBV12-4 and TRBJ2-1; 8 bases are shared with TRBD2. The V and J ends lost 3 bases and 7 bases, in that order; junction bases with no gene match: 11. This CDR3 has 16 residues. This CDR3 reads CASSFRGLASVNEQFF. Written as DNA, the CDR3 is TGTGCCAGCAGTTTTAGAGGACTAGCCTCGGTTAATGAGCAGTTCTTC.

This clonotype was detected only a few times. This sequence joins TRBV15 and TRBJ1-4, with D unresolved. Germline V gene sequence: CDR1 LNHNV, CDR2 YYDKDF (reference sequence). The CDR3 has 11 amino acids. The V gene lost 0 bases and the J gene lost 7 bases, with 0 bases spanning the gap. DNA of the CDR3: TGTGCCACCAGCAGAGATGAAAAACTGTTTTTT. It codes for CATSRDEKLFF.

The rearrangement uses TRBV10-3 and TRBJ1-3, with D uncertain. This CDR3 has 14 residues. With 3 bases removed from V and 4 bases from J, the gap between germline ends came to 10 bases. Germline lookup yields CDR1 ENHRY and CDR2 SYGVKD. The CDR3 DNA follows: TGTGCCATCAGTGACATGGGCGGCGGAAACACCATATATTTT. This encodes CAISDMGGGNTIYF.

This clonotype has just a few counts. The chain employs TRBV6-1 and TRBJ1-4, with 9 positions matching TRBD1. Germline V gene data show CDR1 as MNHNS and CDR2 as SASEGT. CDR3 length: 16 amino acids. Unmatched junction bases numbered 8, after V lost 5 bases and J lost 4 bases. The CDR3 nucleotides are TGTGCCAGCAGTCGAACAGGGGGCTTGGGTAATGAAAAACTGTTTTTT. It codes for CASSRTGGLGNEKLFF.

This clonotype was seen a handful of times. The V and J genes are TRBV11-3 and TRBJ2-2, with TRBD1 identical over 12 bases. The V gene's germline CDR1 is SGHNT and CDR2 YENEEA. Trimming at V came to 4 bases and at J to 5 bases, leaving 2 bases not matched to a gene. The CDR3 length is 15 residues. DNA of the CDR3: TGTGCCAGCAGCTGGGGACAGGGGGCGACCGGGGAGCTGTTTTTT. Amino acids: CASSWGQGATGELFF.

This clonotype appeared a few times. This chain uses TRBV19 with TRBJ1-2; the D is unclear. Germline-derived CDR1 and CDR2 are LNHDA and SQIVND (reference sequence). V lost 3 bases and J 5 bases, leaving 16 bases between the germline ends. The CDR3 extends over 15 amino acids. The chain's CDR3 is CASSIGVGSGYGYTF. CDR3 in DNA: TGTGCCAGTAGTATCGGTGTTGGGAGTGGGTATGGCTACACCTTC.

Worth noting for this clonotype: A much larger clone sits a single nucleotide away, making a read error possible. The chain recombines TRBV20-1 with TRBJ1-3; D is ambiguous. The germline CDR1 and CDR2 sequences are DFQATT and SNEGSKA (reference sequence). This CDR3 comprises 17 residues. Trimming shortened V by 3 bases and J by 3 bases, and 21 bases separated the two germline ends. CDR3 nucleotides: TGCAGTGCTAGGGGGAGGTGGCGGGGAAACTTTGGAAACACCATATATTTT. Its protein is CSARGRWRGNFGNTIYF.

This clonotype showed up just a few times. The chain links TRBV6-6 to TRBJ2-5; no reliable D call. Germline CDR1 reads MNHNY; CDR2 reads SVGAGI (reference sequence). There are 13 residues in the CDR3. V lost 4 bases and J lost 5, with 11 bases in between. The CDR3, as DNA: TGTGCCAGCAGTTGGTCGGGCCGGGAGACCCAGTACTTC. It encodes CASSWSGRETQYF.

This clonotype has only one observation. V usage is TRBV15 and J usage is TRBJ2-1; D might be TRBD2 (6 bases). This CDR3 region has 15 residues. Germline lookup yields CDR1 LNHNV and CDR2 YYDKDF (reference sequence). Between the trimmed V and J ends, which lost 0 bases and 3 bases, there was a span of 9 bases. As DNA, the CDR3 is TGTGCCACCAGCAGAGACGCGGGGATCTACAATGAGCAGTTCTTC. Its translation is CATSRDAGIYNEQFF.

At least ten counts were recorded for this clonotype. V usage is TRBV15 and J usage is TRBJ2-2; 7 bases align to TRBD2. With V trimmed by 8 bases and J by 7 bases, 10 bases remained unmatched. CDR3 size: 14 residues. Germline CDR1 and CDR2: LNHNV and YYDKDF (reference sequence). In DNA, the CDR3 is TGTGCCACCCGACTAGCCTATTCGAGCGGGGAGCTGTTTTTT. It codes for CATRLAYSSGELFF. The entire variable domain, with the rest obtained from reference TRBV15 and TRBJ2-2, is as follows: DAMVIQNPRYQVTQFGKPVTLSCSQTLNHNVMYWYQQKSSQAPKLLFHYYDKDFNNEADTPDNFQSRRPNTSFCFLDIRSPGLGDTAMYLCATRLAYSSGELFFGEGSRLTVL.

J is TRBJ1-2 and V is TRBV2, with 7 bases matching TRBD1. Germline-derived CDR1 and CDR2 are SNHLY and FYNNEI. After removal of 6 bases from V and 4 bases from J, the junction contained 8 bases not matched to a gene. The CDR3 is 14 residues long. CDR3 nucleotides: TGTGCCAGCAGGGCATACGAGGGGGCCTATGGCTACACCTTC. Residues: CASRAYEGAYGYTF.